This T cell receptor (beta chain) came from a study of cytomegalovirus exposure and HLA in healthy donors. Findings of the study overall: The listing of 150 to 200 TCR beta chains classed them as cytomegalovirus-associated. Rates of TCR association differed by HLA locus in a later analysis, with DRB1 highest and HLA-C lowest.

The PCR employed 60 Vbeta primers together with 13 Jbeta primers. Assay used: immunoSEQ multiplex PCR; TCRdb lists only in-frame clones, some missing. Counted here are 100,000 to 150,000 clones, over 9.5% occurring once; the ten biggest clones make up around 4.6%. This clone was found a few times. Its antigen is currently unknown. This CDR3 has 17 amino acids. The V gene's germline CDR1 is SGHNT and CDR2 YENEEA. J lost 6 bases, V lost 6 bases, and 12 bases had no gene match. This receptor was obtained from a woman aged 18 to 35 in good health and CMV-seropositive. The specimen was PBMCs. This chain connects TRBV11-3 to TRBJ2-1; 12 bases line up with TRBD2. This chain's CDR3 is CASRDRTSGIRANEQFF. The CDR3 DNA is TGTGCCAGCAGGGATAGGACTAGCGGGATACGTGCCAATGAGCAGTTCTTC.